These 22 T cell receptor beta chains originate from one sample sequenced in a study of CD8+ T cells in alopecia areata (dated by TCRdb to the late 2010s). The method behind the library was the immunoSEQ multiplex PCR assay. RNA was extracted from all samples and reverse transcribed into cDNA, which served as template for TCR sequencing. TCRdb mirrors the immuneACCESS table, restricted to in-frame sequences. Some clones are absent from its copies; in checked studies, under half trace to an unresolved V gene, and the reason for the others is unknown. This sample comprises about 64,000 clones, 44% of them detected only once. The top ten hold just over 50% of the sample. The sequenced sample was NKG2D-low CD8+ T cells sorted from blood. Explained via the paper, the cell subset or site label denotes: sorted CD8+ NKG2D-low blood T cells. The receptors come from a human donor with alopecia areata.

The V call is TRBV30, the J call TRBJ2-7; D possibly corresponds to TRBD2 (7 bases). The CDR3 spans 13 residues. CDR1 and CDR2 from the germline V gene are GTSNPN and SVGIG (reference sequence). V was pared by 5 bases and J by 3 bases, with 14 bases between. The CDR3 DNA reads TGTGCCTGGGGAGGGGGGGTAGGCTACGAGCAGTACTTC. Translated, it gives CAWGGGVGYEQYF. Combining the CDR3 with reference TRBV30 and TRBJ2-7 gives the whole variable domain SQTIHQWPATLVQPVGSPLSLECTVEGTSNPNLYWYRQAAGRGLQLLFYSVGIGQISSEVPQNLSASRPQDRQFILSSKKLLLSDSGFYLCAWGGGVGYEQYFGPGTRLTVT.

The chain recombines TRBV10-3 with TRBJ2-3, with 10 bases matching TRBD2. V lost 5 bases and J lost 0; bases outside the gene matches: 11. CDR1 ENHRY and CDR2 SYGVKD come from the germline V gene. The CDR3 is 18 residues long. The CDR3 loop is CAISPGLATYPSTDTQYF. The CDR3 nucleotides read TGTGCCATCAGTCCGGGACTAGCGACATATCCAAGCACAGATACGCAGTATTTT.

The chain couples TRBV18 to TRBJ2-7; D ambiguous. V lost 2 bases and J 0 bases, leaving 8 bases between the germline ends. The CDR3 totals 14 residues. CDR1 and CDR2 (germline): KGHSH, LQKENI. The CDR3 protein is CASSPVGGSYEQYF. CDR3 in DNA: TGTGCCAGCTCACCAGTCGGCGGCTCCTACGAGCAGTACTTC.

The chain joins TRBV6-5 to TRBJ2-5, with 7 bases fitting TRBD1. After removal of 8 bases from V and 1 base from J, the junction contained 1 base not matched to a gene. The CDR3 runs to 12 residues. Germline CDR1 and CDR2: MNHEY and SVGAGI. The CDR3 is CASGTAQETQYF. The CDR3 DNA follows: TGTGCCAGCGGGACAGCCCAAGAGACCCAGTACTTC.

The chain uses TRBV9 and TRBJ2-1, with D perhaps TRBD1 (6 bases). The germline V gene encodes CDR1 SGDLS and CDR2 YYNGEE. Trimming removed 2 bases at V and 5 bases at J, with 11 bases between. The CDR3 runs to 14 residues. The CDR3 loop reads CASSVGDRHNEQFF. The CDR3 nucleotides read TGTGCCAGCAGCGTGGGAGACAGGCACAATGAGCAGTTCTTC.

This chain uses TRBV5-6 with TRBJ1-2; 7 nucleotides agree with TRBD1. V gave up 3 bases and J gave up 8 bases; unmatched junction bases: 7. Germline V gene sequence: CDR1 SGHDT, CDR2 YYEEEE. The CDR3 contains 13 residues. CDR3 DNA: TGTGCCAGCAGCTGGGGGACAGCTGGAGGCTACACCTTC. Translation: CASSWGTAGGYTF.

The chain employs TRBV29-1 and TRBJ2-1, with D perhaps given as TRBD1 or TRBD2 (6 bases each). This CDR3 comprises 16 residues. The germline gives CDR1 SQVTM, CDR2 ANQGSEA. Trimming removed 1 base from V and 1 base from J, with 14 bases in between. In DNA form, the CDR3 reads TGCAGCGTTGAAGGGGACTTAGGGGGGTCCTACAATGAGCAGTTCTTC. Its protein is CSVEGDLGGSYNEQFF.

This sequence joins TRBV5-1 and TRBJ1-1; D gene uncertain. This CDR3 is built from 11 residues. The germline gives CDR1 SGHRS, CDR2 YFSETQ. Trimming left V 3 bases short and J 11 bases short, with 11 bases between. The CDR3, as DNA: TGCGCCAGCAGCTCCCCCGAACGGGCTTTCTTT. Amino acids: CASSSPERAFF.

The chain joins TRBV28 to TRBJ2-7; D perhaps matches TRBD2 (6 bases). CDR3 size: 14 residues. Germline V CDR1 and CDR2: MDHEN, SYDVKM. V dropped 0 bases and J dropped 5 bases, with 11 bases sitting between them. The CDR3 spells CASSLWGGNNEQYF. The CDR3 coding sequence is TGTGCCAGCAGTTTATGGGGGGGAAACAACGAGCAGTACTTC.

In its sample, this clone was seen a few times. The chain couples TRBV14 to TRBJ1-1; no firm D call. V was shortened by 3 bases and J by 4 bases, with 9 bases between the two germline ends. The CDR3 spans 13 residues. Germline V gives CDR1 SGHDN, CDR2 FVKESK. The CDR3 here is CASSHLSSTEAFF. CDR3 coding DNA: TGTGCCAGCAGCCACCTCAGTAGCACTGAAGCTTTCTTT.

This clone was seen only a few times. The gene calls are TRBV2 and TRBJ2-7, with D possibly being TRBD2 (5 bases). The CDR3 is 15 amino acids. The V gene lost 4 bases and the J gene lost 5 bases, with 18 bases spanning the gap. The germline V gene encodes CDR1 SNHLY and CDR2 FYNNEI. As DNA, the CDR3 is TGTGCCAGCAGTGTCCCTGCGGGTTTTACGGACGAGCAGTACTTC. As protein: CASSVPAGFTDEQYF.

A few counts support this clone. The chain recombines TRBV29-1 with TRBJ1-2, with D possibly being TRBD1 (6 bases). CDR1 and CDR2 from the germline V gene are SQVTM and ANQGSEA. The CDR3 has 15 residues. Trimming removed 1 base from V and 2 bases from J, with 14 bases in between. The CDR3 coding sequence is TGCAGCGTTGAAGTGTTACGGGACAACAACTATGGCTACACCTTC. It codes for CSVEVLRDNNYGYTF.

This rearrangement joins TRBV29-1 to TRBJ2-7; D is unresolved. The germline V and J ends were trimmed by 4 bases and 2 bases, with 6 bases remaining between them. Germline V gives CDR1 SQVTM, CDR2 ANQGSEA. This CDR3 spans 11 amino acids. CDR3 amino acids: CSVGTPYEQYF. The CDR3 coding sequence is TGCAGCGTTGGAACCCCCTACGAGCAGTACTTC.

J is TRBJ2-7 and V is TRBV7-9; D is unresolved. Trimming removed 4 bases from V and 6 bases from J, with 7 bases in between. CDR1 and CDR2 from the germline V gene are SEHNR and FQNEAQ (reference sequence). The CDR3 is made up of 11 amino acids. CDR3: CASSSLGEQYF. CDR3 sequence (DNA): TGTGCCAGCAGCTCTCTGGGCGAGCAGTACTTC.

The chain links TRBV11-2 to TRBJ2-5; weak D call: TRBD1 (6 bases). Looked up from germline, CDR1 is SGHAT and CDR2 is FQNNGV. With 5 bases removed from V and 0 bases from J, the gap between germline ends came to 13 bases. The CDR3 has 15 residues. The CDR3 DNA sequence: TGTGCCAGCAGCCACCATCGGGACAACCAAGAGACCCAGTACTTC. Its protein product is CASSHHRDNQETQYF.

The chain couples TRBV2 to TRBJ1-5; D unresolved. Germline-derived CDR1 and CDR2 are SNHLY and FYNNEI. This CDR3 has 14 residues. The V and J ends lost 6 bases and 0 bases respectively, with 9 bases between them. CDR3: CASRDIDSNQPQHF. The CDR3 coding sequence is TGTGCCAGCAGAGACATAGATAGCAATCAGCCCCAGCATTTT.

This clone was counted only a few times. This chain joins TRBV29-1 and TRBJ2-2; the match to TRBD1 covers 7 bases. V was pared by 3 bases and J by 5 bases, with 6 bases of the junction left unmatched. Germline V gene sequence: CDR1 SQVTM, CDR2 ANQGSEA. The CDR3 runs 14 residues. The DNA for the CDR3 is TGCAGCGTTGACAGGGGGAAGGGAACCGGGGAGCTGTTTTTT. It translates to CSVDRGKGTGELFF.

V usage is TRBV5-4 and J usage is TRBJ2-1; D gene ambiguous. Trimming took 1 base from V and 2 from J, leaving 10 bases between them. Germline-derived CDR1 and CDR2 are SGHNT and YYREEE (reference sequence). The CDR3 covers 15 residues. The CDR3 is CASSLRRETYNEQFF. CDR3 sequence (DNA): TGTGCCAGCAGCTTGCGTAGAGAAACCTACAATGAGCAGTTCTTC.

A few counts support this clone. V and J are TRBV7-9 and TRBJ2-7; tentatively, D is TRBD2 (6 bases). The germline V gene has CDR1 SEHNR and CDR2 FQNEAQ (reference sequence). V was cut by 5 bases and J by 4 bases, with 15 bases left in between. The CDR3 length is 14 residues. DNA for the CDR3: TGTGCCAGCAGCCCTTCGTGGGACTGGTACGAGCAGTACTTC. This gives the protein CASSPSWDWYEQYF.

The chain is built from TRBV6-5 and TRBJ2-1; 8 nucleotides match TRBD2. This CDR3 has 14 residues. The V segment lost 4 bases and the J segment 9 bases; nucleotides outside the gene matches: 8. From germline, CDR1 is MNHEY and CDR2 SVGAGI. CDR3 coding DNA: TGTGCCAGCAGTTTTACGGGGGGGCAAACTGAGCAGTTCTTC. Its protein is CASSFTGGQTEQFF.

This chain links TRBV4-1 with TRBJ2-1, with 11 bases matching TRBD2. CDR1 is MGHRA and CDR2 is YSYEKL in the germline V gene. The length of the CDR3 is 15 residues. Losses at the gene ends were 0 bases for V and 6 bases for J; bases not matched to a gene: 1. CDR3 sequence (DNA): TGCGCCAGCAGCCAAGACACTAGCGGGAGCAATGAGCAGTTCTTC. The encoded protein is CASSQDTSGSNEQFF.

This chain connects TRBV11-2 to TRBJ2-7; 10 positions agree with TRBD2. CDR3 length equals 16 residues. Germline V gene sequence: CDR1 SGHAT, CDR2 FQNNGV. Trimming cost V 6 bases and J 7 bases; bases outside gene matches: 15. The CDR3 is CASSPVTGTSVGEQYF. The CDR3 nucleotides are TGTGCCAGCAGTCCTGTGACCGGGACTAGCGTGGGGGAGCAGTACTTC.